Listed below are T cell receptor beta chains from one sample, sequenced in a study of blood T cell repertoires in COVID-19. The protocol was immunoSEQ multiplex PCR, while the TCRdb copy is restricted to in-frame clones and leaves out a portion. The repertoire holds about 59,000 clones, around 86% seen once, with 25% to 35% in the top ten. The specimen was peripheral blood. The receptor source for this set is an elderly woman with active or convalescent COVID-19. The CDR3 runs from the conserved cysteine through the conserved F or W. The D gene is left open where the match is weak. The size field is filled for only some rows; it gives once, few, many or a size class.

>TRBD1|16|TRBJ1-3|TRBV19|.
CASSIWDRASGNTIYF
TGTGCCAGTAGTATTTGGGACAGAGCCTCTGGAAACACCATATATTTT
>TRBD1|13|TRBJ1-1|TRBV11-3|.
CASSQGVNTEAFF
TGTGCCAGCAGCCAGGGGGTGAACACTGAAGCTTTCTTT
>.|13|TRBJ1-1|TRBV5-1|few
CASSLAENTEAFF
TGCGCCAGCAGCTTGGCAGAGAACACTGAAGCTTTCTTT
>.|18|TRBJ1-3|TRBV7-8|.
CASSLAPTRGYSGNTIYF
TGTGCCAGCAGCTTAGCCCCCACTAGGGGGTACTCTGGAAACACCATATATTTT
>.|15|TRBJ2-2|TRBV14|.
CASSLLLSNTGELFF
TGTGCCAGCAGCCTCCTACTATCGAACACCGGGGAGCTGTTTTTT
>.|12|TRBJ1-4|TRBV12-3/TRBV12-4|few
CASSLNHESLFF
TGTGCCAGCAGTTTAAACCATGAGTCACTGTTTTTT
>TRBD1|17|TRBJ2-3|TRBV19|.
CASTGRTGVNVADTQYF
TGTGCCAGTACAGGGAGGACAGGGGTGAATGTTGCAGATACGCAGTATTTT
>TRBD1|16|TRBJ2-7|TRBV7-7|.
CASSPRPGQGAGEQYF
TGTGCCAGCAGCCCTCGACCGGGACAGGGGGCGGGTGAGCAGTACTTC
>.|15|TRBJ1-6|TRBV27|.
CASAMSAGNNSPLHF
TGTGCCAGCGCCATGTCCGCGGGGAATAATTCACCCCTCCACTTT
>TRBD1|15|TRBJ1-1|TRBV19|.
CASSSEQGASTEAFF
TGTGCCAGTAGTAGTGAGCAGGGGGCGTCTACTGAAGCTTTCTTT
>TRBD1|15|TRBJ1-1|TRBV2|.
CASRKGGTENTEAFF
TGTGCCAGCAGGAAGGGCGGGACAGAGAACACTGAAGCTTTCTTT
>.|13|TRBJ2-1|TRBV7-3|.
CASGQGSYNEQFF
TGTGCCAGCGGGCAGGGCTCCTACAATGAGCAGTTCTTC
>.|16|TRBJ1-2|TRBV7-9|.
CASSLRRLNINYGYTF
TGTGCCAGCAGCTTAAGGAGACTAAACATTAACTATGGCTACACCTTC
>TRBD1|16|TRBJ2-3|TRBV18|.
CASSLGTGGLGDTQYF
TGTGCCAGCTCACTAGGGACAGGGGGCCTTGGGGATACGCAGTATTTT
>TRBD2|11|TRBJ2-1|TRBV19|few
CASIGGVRQFF
TGTGCCAGTATTGGGGGGGTTCGGCAGTTCTTC
>.|12|TRBJ2-3|TRBV3-1/TRBV3-2|.
CASSHRGNTQYF
TGTGCCAGCAGCCATCGGGGAAATACGCAGTATTTT